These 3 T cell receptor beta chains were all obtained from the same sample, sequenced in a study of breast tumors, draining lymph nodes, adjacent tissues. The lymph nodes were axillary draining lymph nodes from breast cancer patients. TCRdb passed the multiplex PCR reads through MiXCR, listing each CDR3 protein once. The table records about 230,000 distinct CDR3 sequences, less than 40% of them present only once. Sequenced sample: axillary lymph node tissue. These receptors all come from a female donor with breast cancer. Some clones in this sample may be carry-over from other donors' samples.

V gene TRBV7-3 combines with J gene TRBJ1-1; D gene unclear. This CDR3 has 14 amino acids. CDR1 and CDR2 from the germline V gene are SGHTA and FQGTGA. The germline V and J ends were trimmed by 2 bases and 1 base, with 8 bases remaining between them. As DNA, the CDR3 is TGTGCCAGCAGCTTAGGGCGGTCGAACACTGAAGCTTTCTTT. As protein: CASSLGRSNTEAFF. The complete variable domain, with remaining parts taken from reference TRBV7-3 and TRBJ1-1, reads GAGVSQTPSNKVTEKGKYVELRCDPISGHTALYWYRQSLGQGPEFLIYFQGTGAADDSGLPNDRFFAVRPEGSVSTLKIQRTERGDSAVYLCASSLGRSNTEAFFGQGTRLTVV.

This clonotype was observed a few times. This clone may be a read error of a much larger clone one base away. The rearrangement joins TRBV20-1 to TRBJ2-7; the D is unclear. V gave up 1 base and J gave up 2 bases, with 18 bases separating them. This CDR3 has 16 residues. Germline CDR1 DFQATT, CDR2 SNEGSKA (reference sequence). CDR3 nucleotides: TGCAGTGCTAGAGTTTTCGTGATTTGGCCAACCTACGAGCAGTACTTC. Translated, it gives CSARVFVIWPTYEQYF.

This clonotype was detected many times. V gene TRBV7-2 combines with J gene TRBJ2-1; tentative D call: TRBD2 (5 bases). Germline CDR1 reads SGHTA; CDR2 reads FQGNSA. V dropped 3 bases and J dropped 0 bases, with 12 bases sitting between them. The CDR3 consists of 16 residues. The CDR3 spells CASSLRAVYSYNEQFF. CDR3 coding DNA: TGTGCCAGCAGCTTGCGAGCGGTTTACTCCTACAATGAGCAGTTCTTC.